This TCR beta chain was found in a study of CD8+CD57+ T cells in acquired aplastic anemia. At the level of the study: Around 3.5 ug was the average amount of DNA from sorted CD4+ and CD8+ cells. As sequenced from healthy donors, CD4+ cells averaged approximately 11 million reads. The study's findings and limits: In common between the patients and the controls were twenty-nine CD8+ CDR3 sequences.

TCR beta VDJ and CDR3 profiling used genomic DNA as template. A single record per CDR3 protein comes from TCRdb applying MiXCR to the reads. Among tens of thousands of distinct CDR3 sequences listed, 40% to 55% were seen once. A word on this clonotype: Its target is not known. A read error may be the cause here, since a much bigger clone is one base away. No conserved phenylalanine or tryptophan is present at the end of the CDR3, so a read error is the likely explanation.

Germline V gene lookup returns CDR1 DFQATT and CDR2 SNEGSKA (reference sequence). The V and J ends lost 6 bases and 3 bases respectively, with 11 bases between them. The CDR3 runs 13 residues. The V and J genes are TRBV20-1 and TRBJ2-2, with D unclear. This clonotype was sampled from a human donor in good health, serving as a control. Sequenced material: sorted CD4+, CD8+, or CD8+CD57+ T cells (not recorded which) from PBMCs. In nucleotides, the CDR3 is TGCAGTGCGGCGCTTACCCACACCGGGGAGCTGTTTTCT. It yields the protein CSAALTHTGELFS.